This is a list of T cell receptor beta chains from one sample in a study of CD8+ T cells in alopecia areata. Some clones are missing from TCRdb's copy, which holds only in-frame ones; the method was immunoSEQ multiplex PCR. The data show about 34,000 clones, around three quarters seen once. The sample comprised NKG2D-low CD8+ T cells sorted from blood. These receptors all stem from a human donor with alopecia areata. CDR3s leave out the opening cysteine and the closing phenylalanine or tryptophan.

>TRBJ1-2|TRBV29-1
SVTGQGAHGYT
>TRBJ2-7|TRBV28
ASSPPGTAYEQY
>TRBJ2-5|TRBV7-9
ASSSGSQETQY
>TRBJ2-2|TRBV5-6
ASSLAGSGVTGELF
>TRBJ2-1|TRBV7-9
ASSWDREHEQF
>TRBJ2-1|TRBV7-9
ASTLLTGVGNEQF
>TRBJ2-5|TRBV27
ASSPLGVGEETQY
>TRBJ2-1|TRBV27
ASNLQGYRYNEQF
>TRBJ2-1|TRBV28
ASRSRQGNYNEQF
>TRBJ2-3|TRBV29-1
SVDNSAGERDTQY
>TRBJ2-1|TRBV4-1
ASSQSSGPRNEQF
>TRBJ1-4|TRBV27
ASSTKHTTNEKLF
>TRBJ2-7|TRBV2
ASQKYEQY
>TRBJ2-1|TRBV7-9
ASSLAGGPIEQF
>TRBJ2-3|TRBV7-2
ASSLDSSSTDTQY
>TRBJ2-7|TRBV29-1
SVEDGTSGNYEQY
>TRBJ1-6|TRBV30
AWRPPRSPLH
>-|TRBV6-6
ASSQQGDTSYEQY
>TRBJ1-1|TRBV20-1
SAFRGVGAF
>TRBJ2-1|TRBV6-4
ASSDDRSSYNEQF
>TRBJ2-5|TRBV4-2
ASSQDLGNQETQY
>TRBJ2-5|TRBV7-3
ASSLSNQETQY